Listed below are T cell receptor beta chains from one sample, sequenced in a study of T cells in Graves' hyperthyroidism and ophthalmopathy. TCRdb reprocessed the multiplex PCR reads via MiXCR and lists one record per CDR3 protein. The sample lists about 580,000 distinct CDR3 sequences; approximately 44% were seen once. The specimen was peripheral blood or thyroid tissue (not recorded which). The origin of the receptors is a woman under 30 with Graves' hyperthyroidism. Both conserved end residues are trimmed from each CDR3.

CDR3,length,V
SALNLRVTSYEQY,13,TRBV20-1
ASSLRRLAGDVREETQY,17,TRBV11-3
AWSDLGLDSYEQY,13,TRBV30
ASSLVQGAQETQY,13,TRBV2
AISESSRGGYAF,12,TRBV10-3
ASSARLAGGLDEQY,14,TRBV7-6
ASSKSGAFTGELF,13,TRBV7-2
ASSVESGWPGDYEQPQH,17,TRBV9
ATSRAGTNSYEQY,13,TRBV15
ASQGTQPVAGNTIY,14,TRBV6-6
SARDRASGGYT,11,TRBV20-1
ASSPLRRLAGETQY,14,TRBV4-1
ASSLADRNQPQH,12,TRBV7-8
SAAGGVYGYEQY,12,TRBV20-1
ASSCLPGGGYT,11,TRBV7-3
ASSQLNGTSGRKETQY,16,TRBV3-2
ASSQEGGLYEQY,12,TRBV3-1
ASSPQGVGANVLT,13,TRBV5-1
ATSDLDGYEQY,11,TRBV24-1
ASSPRAGGNQPQH,13,TRBV19
ASSQAAVSYEQY,12,TRBV6-2/TRBV6-3
ASTDHGAGQETQY,13,TRBV12-3/TRBV12-4
ASSQVASGRGETQY,14,TRBV4-1
ASSHAEDRGTPLH,13,TRBV14
ASSQNAGSNQPQH,13,TRBV11-1
SAREVSGNEQY,11,TRBV20-1
ASSLEGTSGLDTQY,14,TRBV7-8
ASSFSGRRDNEQF,13,TRBV5-1
ASSGLHPNYGYT,12,TRBV6-1
SVVSGAFNEKLF,12,TRBV29-1
ARTWTGGDYGYT,12,TRBV24-1
SARPTTDTQY,10,TRBV20-1